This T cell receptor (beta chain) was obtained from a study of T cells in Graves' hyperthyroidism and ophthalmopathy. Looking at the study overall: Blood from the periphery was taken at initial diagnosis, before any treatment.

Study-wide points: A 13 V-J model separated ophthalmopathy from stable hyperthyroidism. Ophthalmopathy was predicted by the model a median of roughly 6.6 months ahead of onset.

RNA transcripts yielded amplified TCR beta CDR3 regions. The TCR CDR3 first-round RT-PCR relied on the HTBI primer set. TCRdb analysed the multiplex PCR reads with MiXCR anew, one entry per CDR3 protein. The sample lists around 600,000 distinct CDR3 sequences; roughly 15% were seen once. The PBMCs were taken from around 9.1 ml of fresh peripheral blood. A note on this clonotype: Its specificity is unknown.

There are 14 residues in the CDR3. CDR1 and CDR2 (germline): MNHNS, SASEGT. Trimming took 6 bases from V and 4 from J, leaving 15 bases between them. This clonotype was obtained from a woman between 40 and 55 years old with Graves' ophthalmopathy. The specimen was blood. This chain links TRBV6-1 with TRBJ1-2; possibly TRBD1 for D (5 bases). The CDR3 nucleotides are TGTGCCAGCAGCGATGGGGGGGGATTCTATGGCTACACCTTC. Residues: CASSDGGGFYGYTF.